This T cell receptor beta chain was identified in a study of T cell repertoires in cytomegalovirus infection. Study-level information: Recently identified HLA-C-restricted CMV epitopes were used, and well-studied HLA-B-restricted CMV epitopes were used as well.

Study-wide results and caveats: CMV-specific HLA-C-restricted TCR beta clonotypes dominated the ex vivo response.

The CDR3 totals 15 residues. Germline V gene lookup returns CDR1 MNHEY and CDR2 SVGAGI. Trimming removed 2 bases at V and 4 bases at J, with 11 bases between. TCRdb re-called the reads with MiXCR, one entry per CDR3 protein. The data show about 900,000 distinct CDR3 sequences, with 30% to 40% seen just once and roughly 12% held by the top ten. Notes on this clonotype: What it binds is unknown.

The chain carries TRBV6-5 and TRBJ1-4, with TRBD1 as a possible D gene (5 bases). The sequence was obtained from a human donor in good health (CMV status not recorded). Some clones in this sample may be carry-over from other donors' samples. This specimen consisted of cultured CD8+ T cells from PBMCs, obtained from culture after CMV antigen stimulation. The DNA of the CDR3 is TGTGCCAGCAGTTACGGCGGGGCCGATAATGAAAAACTGTTTTTT. Amino acids: CASSYGGADNEKLFF.